Listed here are 29 T cell receptor beta chains from one sample, sequenced in a study of OX40 agonist ivuxolimab in advanced cancers. Generated by immunoSEQ multiplex PCR, the TCRdb table keeps only in-frame clones and is missing some. Among about 18,000 clones listed, around 80% were seen once. The material sequenced was CD4+ or CD8+ T cells sorted from blood, taken in a trial of the OX40 agonist ivuxolimab. The receptors shown here come from an adult with an advanced solid tumor such as melanoma, head and neck, liver or kidney cancer.

J is TRBJ2-7 and V is TRBV4-1; D possibly corresponds to TRBD2 (5 bases). The CDR3 has 15 amino acids. Trimming removed 0 bases from V and 3 bases from J, with 12 bases in between. CDR1 MGHRA and CDR2 YSYEKL come from the germline V gene. The CDR3 DNA reads as TGCGCCAGCAGCCAAGATTTGGGAGTCGGCTACGAGCAGTACTTC. It codes for CASSQDLGVGYEQYF.

The gene calls are TRBV6-5 and TRBJ1-5; D might be TRBD1 (5 bases). Trimming left V 6 bases short and J 7 bases short, with 19 bases between. Germline lookup yields CDR1 MNHEY and CDR2 SVGAGI. This CDR3 has 15 residues. The chain's CDR3 is CASRPTWGSAQPQHF. CDR3 sequence (DNA): TGTGCCAGCAGGCCCACTTGGGGCTCCGCCCAGCCCCAGCATTTT.

This clone was detected once. The chain recombines TRBV6-6 with TRBJ1-4, with unresolved D. The CDR3 is made up of 15 amino acids. V was trimmed by 2 bases and J by 7 bases, leaving 14 bases between them. Germline V gene lookup returns CDR1 MNHNY and CDR2 SVGAGI (reference sequence). Here the CDR3 DNA reads TGTGCCAGCAGTTACGTCAGTTTGAGGGCTGAAAAACTGTTTTTT. Residues: CASSYVSLRAEKLFF.

In its sample, this clone was seen once. The rearrangement joins TRBV6-6 to TRBJ1-4, with no clear D. From germline, CDR1 is MNHNY and CDR2 SVGAGI (reference sequence). Trimming took off 2 bases at V and 3 bases at J, with 10 bases between the two ends. CDR3 length equals 15 residues. The CDR3 is CASSYPGEANEKLFF. The CDR3 region has the DNA TGTGCCAGCAGTTACCCGGGCGAGGCTAATGAAAAACTGTTTTTT.

As for this clone: Other DNA sequences in this specimen translate into the identical CDR3. The gene calls are TRBV21-1 and TRBJ1-2. TRBV21-1 is a documented pseudogene. The CDR3 has 12 residues. This CDR3 reads CASSHEGGGYTF. In DNA form, the CDR3 reads TGTGCCAGCAGTCACGAGGGTGGGGGCTACACCTTC.

V gene TRBV5-5 combines with J gene TRBJ2-3; no firm D call. V shed 5 bases and J shed 4 bases, with 17 bases lying between them. The germline CDR1 and CDR2 sequences are SGHKS and YYEKEE (reference sequence). The CDR3 has 15 residues. The CDR3 here is CASSDGSSKADTQYF. Here the CDR3 DNA reads TGTGCCAGCAGTGACGGGTCCTCAAAGGCAGATACGCAGTATTTT.

This rearrangement joins TRBV18 to TRBJ1-5; TRBD1 aligns across 11 bases. Looked up from germline, CDR1 is KGHSH and CDR2 is LQKENI. The trim removed 3 bases at V and 0 bases at J, leaving 4 bases unmatched. The CDR3 covers 17 residues. For the CDR3, the DNA is TGTGCCAGCTCACCGGGACAGGGGGTGTATAGCAATCAGCCCCAGCATTTT. It codes for CASSPGQGVYSNQPQHF.

The genes are TRBV6-5 and TRBJ2-5; a weak D match, TRBD2 (6 bases). This CDR3 contains 13 residues. The germline gives CDR1 MNHEY, CDR2 SVGAGI. Trimming removed 0 bases at V and 11 bases at J, with 13 bases between. CDR3 bases: TGTGCCAGCAGTTACTCCCCCGCCCGGGAGCAGTACTTC. Its translation is CASSYSPAREQYF.

There are a few counts of this clone. The chain is built from TRBV11-2 and TRBJ2-3; 11 nucleotides agree with TRBD2. This CDR3 has 15 residues. Germline V gene data show CDR1 as SGHAT and CDR2 as FQNNGV. V lost 3 bases to trimming and J lost 5 bases; unmatched junction nucleotides: 4. CDR3 sequence: CASSFSGGAGDTQYF. The DNA for the CDR3 is TGTGCCAGCAGCTTTAGCGGGGGGGCCGGAGATACGCAGTATTTT.

This clone showed up just a few times. This chain connects TRBV7-9 to TRBJ2-7; TRBD1 matches 8 bases. The CDR3 loop spans 13 amino acids. V was clipped by 5 bases and J by 4 bases; unmatched bases: 4. CDR1 and CDR2 from the germline V gene are SEHNR and FQNEAQ (reference sequence). The CDR3 DNA follows: TGTGCCAGCAGCCCCGACAGGGGATACGAGCAGTACTTC. The encoded protein is CASSPDRGYEQYF.

The gene calls are TRBV5-1 and TRBJ1-3; no reliable D call. V lost 2 bases, J lost 4 bases, and 1 base lay in between. The CDR3 contains 11 residues. Germline V gives CDR1 SGHRS, CDR2 YFSETQ. The CDR3 bases are TGCGCCAGCAGCTTCGGAAACACCATATATTTT. Its translation: CASSFGNTIYF. The variable domain in full, completed from reference TRBV5-1 and TRBJ1-3, reads KAGVTQTPRYLIKTRGQQVTLSCSPISGHRSVSWYQQTPGQGLQFLFEYFSETQRNKGNFPGRFSGRQFSNSRSEMNVSTLELGDSALYLCASSFGNTIYFGEGSWLTVV.

This clone was seen a few times. The chain links TRBV11-2 to TRBJ2-5; the D call may be TRBD1 or TRBD2 (5 bases each). There are 15 residues in the CDR3. Germline V lookup: CDR1 SGHAT, CDR2 FQNNGV. Trimming took off 0 bases at V and 2 bases at J, with 10 bases between the two ends. DNA for the CDR3: TGTGCCAGCAGCTTAGATTGGGGGAGTCAAGAGACCCAGTACTTC. Its protein product is CASSLDWGSQETQYF.

This chain links TRBV5-4 with TRBJ2-5; TRBD2 matches 8 bases. V dropped 6 bases and J dropped 2; count of bases not matched to a gene: 9. The CDR3 length is 15 residues. CDR1 SGHNT and CDR2 YYREEE come from the germline V gene (reference sequence). CDR3 nucleotide sequence: TGTGCCAGCATCACCTCTTCGGGGGGGCAAGAGACCCAGTACTTC. The encoded protein is CASITSSGGQETQYF.

CDR3 in amino acids: CASTKGSGGYNEQFF. The CDR3 DNA reads TGTGCCAGCACCAAAGGTAGCGGGGGGTACAATGAGCAGTTCTTC. The rearrangement uses TRBV27 and TRBJ2-1, with 10 bases identical to TRBD2. The CDR3 runs 15 residues. Germline values: CDR1 MNHEY, CDR2 SMNVEV (reference sequence). Trimming removed 7 bases from V and 4 bases from J; junction bases left unmatched: 7.

The sample holds a few counts of this clone. The chain is built from TRBV30 and TRBJ2-1; D ambiguous. CDR3 length: 8 residues. Trimming took off 6 bases at V and 6 bases at J, with 0 bases between the two ends. Germline V gene data show CDR1 as GTSNPN and CDR2 as SVGIG (reference sequence). CDR3: CACNEQFF. The CDR3 DNA reads TGTGCCTGCAATGAGCAGTTCTTC.

V and J are TRBV4-1 and TRBJ2-7; D might be TRBD1 (6 bases). Looked up from germline, CDR1 is MGHRA and CDR2 is YSYEKL. The CDR3 consists of 16 residues. V shed 1 base and J shed 3 bases, with 16 bases lying between them. The CDR3 loop is CASSQALQGMGYEQYF. The CDR3 coding sequence is TGCGCCAGCAGCCAAGCCTTACAGGGTATGGGCTACGAGCAGTACTTC.

This clone came up once. The chain couples TRBV27 to TRBJ2-2; D unresolved. V shed 7 bases and J shed 6 bases, with 12 bases lying between them. The CDR3 has 13 amino acids. Germline lookup yields CDR1 MNHEY and CDR2 SMNVEV (reference sequence). The CDR3 sequence: CASTRNPAGELFF. CDR3 nucleotide sequence: TGTGCCAGCACGAGAAATCCCGCCGGGGAGCTGTTTTTT.

The chain couples TRBV7-6 to TRBJ2-1, with D possibly matching TRBD2 (6 bases). From germline, CDR1 is SGHVS and CDR2 FNYEAQ. CDR3 length equals 18 residues. V lost 1 base and J 5 bases, leaving 21 bases between the germline ends. CDR3 coding DNA: TGTGCCAGCAGCTTAGACCGGAGCTGGTTAGCGGAGCACAATGAGCAGTTCTTC. Residues: CASSLDRSWLAEHNEQFF.

V is TRBV7-9 and J is TRBJ2-5; D possibly corresponds to TRBD1 (5 bases). The CDR3 is 14 amino acids. Germline V gene data show CDR1 as SEHNR and CDR2 as FQNEAQ (reference sequence). The ends were cut back, 1 base at V and 2 bases at J, with 8 bases in the middle. The CDR3 region is CASSLVDSQETQYF. The CDR3 DNA is TGTGCCAGCAGCTTAGTAGACAGTCAAGAGACCCAGTACTTC. Full variable domain (rest looked up from reference TRBV7-9 and TRBJ2-5): DTGVSQNPRHKITKRGQNVTFRCDPISEHNRLYWYRQTLGQGPEFLTYFQNEAQLEKSRLLSDRFSAERPKGSFSTLEIQRTEQGDSAMYLCASSLVDSQETQYFGPGTRLLVL.

The chain is built from TRBV4-1 and TRBJ2-1, with D possibly being TRBD1 (6 bases). V lost 1 base to trimming and J lost 10 bases, with 17 bases between them. CDR1 and CDR2 from the germline V gene are MGHRA and YSYEKL. This CDR3 comprises 15 residues. The DNA of the CDR3 is TGCGCCAGCAGCCAAGGACAGGAGGACGTTTTCGAGCAGTTCTTC. This sequence encodes CASSQGQEDVFEQFF.

V gene TRBV9 combines with J gene TRBJ2-7, with D tentatively TRBD1 or TRBD2 (5 bases each). The V and J ends lost 3 bases and 2 bases respectively, with 15 bases between them. Germline V gene sequence: CDR1 SGDLS, CDR2 YYNGEE. The CDR3 runs to 15 residues. The CDR3 DNA reads as TGTGCCAGCAGCGAGAGCTCCGGGGCCACCTACGAGCAGTACTTC. It specifies CASSESSGATYEQYF.

This clone has a single count. The chain recombines TRBV5-6 with TRBJ1-2; D is unclear. The germline gives CDR1 SGHDT, CDR2 YYEEEE. This CDR3 is built from 14 residues. V dropped 0 bases and J dropped 0 bases, with 6 bases sitting between them. The CDR3 sequence is CASSLGHSNYGYTF. The CDR3 DNA follows: TGTGCCAGCAGCTTGGGACACTCTAACTATGGCTACACCTTC.

The chain is built from TRBV28 and TRBJ2-2; the D gene could be TRBD1 or TRBD2 (6 bases each). The ends were cut back, 4 bases at V and 4 bases at J, with 13 bases in the middle. From germline, CDR1 is MDHEN and CDR2 SYDVKM. The length of the CDR3 is 15 residues. The chain's CDR3 is CASSSLGGGTGELFF. The DNA of the CDR3 is TGTGCCAGCAGTTCTCTGGGGGGCGGCACCGGGGAGCTGTTTTTT.

The chain uses TRBV6-1 and TRBJ2-7; D is perhaps TRBD2 (6 bases). CDR1 is MNHNS, CDR2 SASEGT, per germline. The CDR3 loop spans 11 amino acids. The V end lost 5 bases, the J end lost 6 bases, and 8 bases lay between the germline ends. In DNA, the CDR3 is TGTGCCAGCAGTTACGGGGGCGAGCAGTACTTC. Translation: CASSYGGEQYF.

The V gene is TRBV7-5, the J gene TRBJ2-5; whether TRBD2, the table's D call, matches the DNA was not checked. TRBV7-5 is tagged as a pseudogene. The CDR3 is 16 amino acids. Here the CDR3 reads CASSTGLAGGRETQYF. The CDR3 DNA follows: TGTGCCAGCAGCACCGGACTAGCGGGGGGCAGGGAGACCCAGTACTTC.

This clone is labeled medium-sized (0.01 to 0.1%). The V and J genes are TRBV11-2 and TRBJ1-2, with D tentatively TRBD1 (6 bases). V shed 5 bases and J shed 5 bases, with 12 bases lying between them. The CDR3 extends over 13 amino acids. Germline V gene data show CDR1 as SGHAT and CDR2 as FQNNGV. The CDR3 nucleotides are TGTGCCAGCAGCAAGGGGGGGCCGTATGGCTACACCTTC. Translation: CASSKGGPYGYTF.

The chain joins TRBV7-8 to TRBJ2-1; D unresolved. The CDR3 extends over 13 amino acids. The V and J ends lost 1 base and 4 bases respectively, with 5 bases between them. The germline CDR1 and CDR2 sequences are SGHVS and FQNEAQ. The CDR3 DNA reads TGTGCCAGCAGCTTAGGGCGGTACAATGAGCAGTTCTTC. It encodes CASSLGRYNEQFF. Together with reference TRBV7-8 and TRBJ2-1, the CDR3 gives the full variable domain: GAGVSQSPRYKVAKRGQDVALRCDPISGHVSLFWYQQALGQGPEFLTYFQNEAQLDKSGLPSDRFFAERPEGSVSTLKIQRTQQEDSAVYLCASSLGRYNEQFFGPGTRLTVL.

The chain recombines TRBV7-9 with TRBJ2-3; 8 bases match TRBD1. The germline V gene encodes CDR1 SEHNR and CDR2 FQNEAQ (reference sequence). The V segment lost 6 bases and the J segment 4 bases; nucleotides outside the gene matches: 9. CDR3 length: 15 residues. The DNA for the CDR3 is TGTGCCAGCAGGGGGAGCGGACAGGGAGCAGATACGCAGTATTTT. Translation gives CASRGSGQGADTQYF.

This chain uses TRBV9 with TRBJ2-1; D might be TRBD1 (6 bases). The germline CDR1 and CDR2 sequences are SGDLS and YYNGEE. The CDR3 runs 14 residues. Trimming took 0 bases from V and 5 from J, leaving 9 bases between them. As DNA, the CDR3 is TGTGCCAGCAGCGTAGGGACAGCTAACAATGAGCAGTTCTTC. Its translation is CASSVGTANNEQFF.